This T cell receptor (beta chain) was captured in a study of blood T cells in healthy people across ages. A second PCR, run for roughly 7 to 12 cycles, used a sample-barcoded 5' primer plus a J-beta primer mix. MiXCR, run by TCRdb on the 5' RACE reads, gives a single entry per CDR3 protein. The table lists about 2 million distinct CDR3 sequences, roughly 52% of them singletons, with over 2% in the top ten. Only a few counts were recorded for this clonotype. Between the trimmed V and J ends, which lost 5 bases and 5 bases, there was a span of 13 bases. This CDR3 spans 13 amino acids. Germline CDR1 is MNHNY and CDR2 is SVGAGI (reference sequence).

The sample taken for sequencing was blood. The receptor comes from a woman aged 40-49 years in good health. The genes are TRBV6-6 and TRBJ2-7; D remains ambiguous. CDR3 amino acids: CASSVRLGNEQYF. In DNA form, the CDR3 reads TGTGCCAGCAGTGTCAGGTTGGGAAACGAGCAGTACTTC.